This T cell receptor (beta chain) was sequenced for a study of CD8+CD57+ T cells in acquired aplastic anemia. Overall study context: DNA recovered from sorted CD4+ and CD8+ cells had a mean of about 3.5 ug. Study-level results: In common between the patients and the controls were nearly 30 CD8+ CDR3 sequences.

For sequencing, patients were chosen who had shown expansion of CD8+CD57+ cells by flow cytometry. This clonotype was seen just once. Its target is unknown. One end of the junction varies from germline; a read error may be responsible. TCR beta VDJ and CDR3 profiling used genomic DNA as template. TCRdb called the reads again in MiXCR, with one record for every CDR3 protein. The sample has about 290,000 distinct CDR3 sequences, approximately 58% seen once; the top ten hold around 1.2%. In germline, CDR1 is DFQATT, CDR2 SNEGSKA (reference sequence). The CDR3 runs 15 residues. The sequence was collected from a human donor with aplastic anemia. The rearrangement links TRBV20-1 to TRBJ2-1; D could derive from TRBD1 or TRBD2 (5 bases each). The specimen was sorted CD4+, CD8+, or CD8+CD57+ T cells (not recorded which) from PBMCs. This CDR3 reads CSAHGLGVLNNGQFF. CDR3 nucleotide sequence: TGCAGTGCCCACGGACTGGGGGTTTTGAACAATGGGCAGTTCTTC.